Following are 30 T cell receptor beta chains from one sample sequenced in a study of T cells in Graves' hyperthyroidism and ophthalmopathy. RNA transcripts provided the source from which TCR beta CDR3 regions were amplified. The HTBI primer set was used in a first-round RT-PCR of the TCR CDR3. TCRdb re-called the multiplex PCR reads through MiXCR, storing one row per CDR3 protein. The profile shows hundreds of thousands of distinct CDR3 sequences, over 12% of them singletons. Sequenced material: blood. Receptor source: a man between 18 and 29 years old with Graves' ophthalmopathy.

This clonotype appeared many times. The chain recombines TRBV24-1 with TRBJ2-3, with a possible D match to TRBD2 (6 bases). V lost 12 bases to trimming and J lost 3 bases, with 15 bases between them. The CDR3 runs to 13 residues. Germline assignment: CDR1 KGHDR and CDR2 SFDVKD. The CDR3 here is CASGDGGTDTQYF. CDR3 bases: TGTGCCTCCGGGGACGGAGGGACAGATACGCAGTATTTT.

This clonotype was counted ten times or more. This chain connects TRBV7-8 to TRBJ2-1; TRBD2 matches 12 bases. The V segment lost 4 bases and the J segment 4 bases; nucleotides outside the gene matches: 5. CDR1 is SGHVS and CDR2 is FQNEAQ in the germline V gene. The CDR3 sequence is 16 residues long. This chain's CDR3 is CASSSRLAGDYNEQFF. The CDR3 DNA is TGTGCCAGCAGCTCCAGACTAGCGGGGGATTACAATGAGCAGTTCTTC.

In its sample, this clonotype was seen many times. The V and J genes are TRBV5-1 and TRBJ2-7; D is possibly TRBD1 (6 bases). The CDR3 has 13 residues. V was pared by 3 bases and J by 2 bases, with 9 bases between. The germline V gene has CDR1 SGHRS and CDR2 YFSETQ. CDR3 amino acids: CASSWGQTYEQYF. The CDR3, as DNA: TGCGCCAGCAGCTGGGGACAAACCTACGAGCAGTACTTC. Supplemented by reference TRBV5-1 and TRBJ2-7, the full variable domain reads KAGVTQTPRYLIKTRGQQVTLSCSPISGHRSVSWYQQTPGQGLQFLFEYFSETQRNKGNFPGRFSGRQFSNSRSEMNVSTLELGDSALYLCASSWGQTYEQYFGPGTRLTVT.

This clonotype was observed a few times. V usage is TRBV6-2 or TRBV6-3 and J usage is TRBJ1-2; D unclear. This CDR3 region has 13 residues. Trimming stripped 4 bases from V and 8 bases from J, with 14 bases between. Germline V CDR1 and CDR2: MNHEY, SVGEGT. The CDR3 loop is CASSFTVKDGYTF. Written as DNA, the CDR3 is TGTGCCAGCAGTTTCACGGTGAAGGACGGCTACACCTTC.

The table lists this clonotype with many counts. The rearrangement uses TRBV5-1 and TRBJ2-7; 9 bases line up with TRBD1. V was pared by 4 bases and J by 5 bases, with 7 bases of the junction left unmatched. CDR3 length equals 14 residues. CDR1 is SGHRS and CDR2 is YFSETQ in the germline V gene. CDR3 in DNA: TGCGCCAGCAGCATCGGACAGGGGATCCACGAGCAGTACTTC. Translation gives CASSIGQGIHEQYF. Based on the CDR3 plus reference TRBV5-1 and TRBJ2-7, the full variable domain is KAGVTQTPRYLIKTRGQQVTLSCSPISGHRSVSWYQQTPGQGLQFLFEYFSETQRNKGNFPGRFSGRQFSNSRSEMNVSTLELGDSALYLCASSIGQGIHEQYFGPGTRLTVT.

This chain links TRBV20-1 with TRBJ2-1; the D gene is possibly TRBD2 (5 bases). The CDR3 is 18 residues long. The germline CDR1 and CDR2 sequences are DFQATT and SNEGSKA (reference sequence). V shed 3 bases and J shed 7 bases, with 28 bases lying between them. The DNA of the CDR3 is TGCAGTGCTAGCGCCAGCAGCCCCGGGGATGGGAGCTCGAATGAGCAGTTCTTC. Translated, it gives CSASASSPGDGSSNEQFF.

The sample holds many counts of this clonotype. The J gene is TRBJ2-5, the V gene TRBV7-3; D is perhaps TRBD2 (6 bases). Trimming cost V 5 bases and J 2 bases, with 12 bases left between them. The CDR3 sequence is 14 residues long. CDR1 is SGHTA, CDR2 FQGTGA, per germline. CDR3 bases: TGTGCCAGCAGCGCCTCCCGGGGGCAAGAGACCCAGTACTTC. It specifies CASSASRGQETQYF.

The chain is built from TRBV6-1 and TRBJ2-7; unclear D gene. This CDR3 spans 14 amino acids. V lost 6 bases to trimming and J lost 4 bases, with 16 bases between them. From germline, CDR1 is MNHNS and CDR2 SASEGT. CDR3 in DNA: TGTGCCAGCAGCCAACCGCCGACACTTTACGAGCAGTACTTC. It codes for CASSQPPTLYEQYF.

Points on this clonotype: A read error may be the cause here, since a much bigger clone is one base away. The chain carries TRBV30 and TRBJ2-7; 7 bases map to TRBD2. This CDR3 contains 14 residues. Germline V gives CDR1 GTSNPN, CDR2 SVGIG (reference sequence). The DNA of the CDR3 is TGTGCCCGGAGACAAGGCCTAGCGGTCTACGAGCAGTACTTC. Translating gives CARRQGLAVYEQYF.

This clonotype appeared many times. The chain employs TRBV20-1 and TRBJ1-2, with a possible D match to TRBD1 (5 bases). V was shortened by 0 bases and J by 2 bases, with 19 bases between the two germline ends. The CDR3 contains 17 residues. From germline, CDR1 is DFQATT and CDR2 SNEGSKA (reference sequence). The CDR3 spells CSARDIGREGVNYGYTF. The CDR3, as DNA: TGCAGTGCTAGAGATATAGGTCGTGAAGGGGTAAACTATGGCTACACCTTC.

This clonotype was counted at least ten times. The V and J genes are TRBV12-3 or TRBV12-4 and TRBJ2-5, with D possibly TRBD2 on 5 matching bases. V lost 4 bases, J lost 2 bases, and 14 bases lay in between. The CDR3 contains 15 residues. The CDR3 sequence: CASSSYGGGQETQYF. The CDR3 DNA is TGTGCCAGCAGTTCTTACGGAGGAGGACAAGAGACCCAGTACTTC.

This clonotype was seen many times. As DNA, the CDR3 is TGTGCCAGCAGCACGGGACTTGGGGGCAATGAGCAGTTCTTC. This gives the protein CASSTGLGGNEQFF. This chain links TRBV7-3 with TRBJ2-1; TRBD2 might be the D (6 bases). The length of the CDR3 is 14 residues. CDR1 is SGHTA, CDR2 FQGTGA, per germline. Trimming left V 5 bases short and J 6 bases short, with 14 bases between. Full variable domain (missing parts from reference TRBV7-3 and TRBJ2-1): GAGVSQTPSNKVTEKGKYVELRCDPISGHTALYWYRQSLGQGPEFLIYFQGTGAADDSGLPNDRFFAVRPEGSVSTLKIQRTERGDSAVYLCASSTGLGGNEQFFGPGTRLTVL.

This clonotype was observed at least ten times. The J gene is TRBJ2-5, the V gene TRBV6-1, with D maybe TRBD2 (6 bases). V was pared by 7 bases and J by 5 bases, with 14 bases between. There are 13 residues in the CDR3. The germline V gene has CDR1 MNHNS and CDR2 SASEGT. The CDR3 DNA follows: TGTGCCAGCAACTTTCCGGGGGAGGAGACCCAGTACTTC. It yields the protein CASNFPGEETQYF.

The rearrangement joins TRBV15 to TRBJ1-2; 10 positions match TRBD1. The CDR3 extends over 14 amino acids. The germline CDR1 and CDR2 sequences are LNHNV and YYDKDF (reference sequence). After removal of 5 bases from V and 6 bases from J, the junction contained 6 bases not matched to a gene. Written as DNA, the CDR3 is TGTGCCACCAGCCGTACCGGGACAGGGGATGGCTACACCTTC. Residues: CATSRTGTGDGYTF.

This clonotype has just a few counts. The chain recombines TRBV12-3 or TRBV12-4 with TRBJ2-2, with 9 bases that match TRBD2. CDR3 size: 16 residues. V dropped 8 bases and J dropped 6; count of bases not matched to a gene: 13. The CDR3 is CASETRAGGPPGELFF. The CDR3 DNA reads TGTGCCAGCGAAACACGGGCGGGGGGGCCCCCCGGGGAGCTGTTTTTT.

This clonotype was seen at least ten times. The chain combines TRBV30 with TRBJ2-3; 11 bases are a match to TRBD2. Germline CDR1 GTSNPN, CDR2 SVGIG (reference sequence). The CDR3 is 16 amino acids. Trimming at V came to 3 bases and at J to 2 bases, leaving 7 bases not matched to a gene. CDR3 amino acids: CAWSVGLADFTDTQYF. The CDR3, as DNA: TGTGCCTGGAGCGTGGGACTAGCGGATTTCACAGATACGCAGTATTTT.

The table lists this clonotype with many counts. The chain employs TRBV7-2 and TRBJ1-1, with D possibly being TRBD1 (6 bases). Germline loops: CDR1 SGHTA, CDR2 FQGNSA. The CDR3 runs to 15 residues. The V end lost 5 bases, the J end lost 5 bases, and 18 bases lay between the germline ends. The CDR3 DNA reads TGTGCCAGCAGCAATATCGACCGAGGGGGTACTGAAGCTTTCTTT. It translates to CASSNIDRGGTEAFF.

This clonotype was detected ten times or more. The chain has TRBV4-2 and TRBJ2-1; 9 bases map to TRBD2. CDR1 is LGHNA and CDR2 is YNFKEQ in the germline V gene. V lost 3 bases, J lost 6 bases, and 6 bases stayed unmatched. The CDR3 has 15 amino acids. The CDR3 DNA reads TGTGCCAGCAGCCAGGTGGGACTAGCAGCCAATGAGCAGTTCTTC. Translation: CASSQVGLAANEQFF.

In DNA, the CDR3 is TGCAGCGTTGGAAAGGAGCAGCAGTACTTC. This codes for CSVGKEQQYF. The chain links TRBV29-1 to TRBJ2-7; D remains unclear. Trimming left V 4 bases short and J 8 bases short, with 9 bases between. This CDR3 has 10 residues. The germline V gene has CDR1 SQVTM and CDR2 ANQGSEA.

This clonotype came up many times. The J gene is TRBJ2-1, the V gene TRBV7-2; 7 bases map to TRBD2. The V segment lost 0 bases and the J segment 6 bases; nucleotides outside the gene matches: 8. The V gene's germline CDR1 is SGHTA and CDR2 FQGNSA. CDR3 length: 16 residues. CDR3 region: CASSLAWGGGGNEQFF. CDR3 sequence (DNA): TGTGCCAGCAGCTTAGCCTGGGGGGGGGGGGGCAATGAGCAGTTCTTC.

This clonotype occurred many times. The rearrangement links TRBV3-1 to TRBJ2-5; 7 bases are a match to TRBD1. Germline-derived CDR1 and CDR2 are LGHDT and YNNKEL (reference sequence). The trim removed 4 bases at V and 4 bases at J, leaving 9 bases unmatched. The CDR3 loop spans 15 amino acids. The CDR3 here is CASSLLQGSGETQYF. DNA for the CDR3: TGTGCCAGCAGCCTGCTACAGGGGTCGGGAGAGACCCAGTACTTC.

This clonotype was picked up a small number of times. This rearrangement joins TRBV10-3 to TRBJ2-5; weak D call: TRBD2 (5 bases). The V gene's germline CDR1 is ENHRY and CDR2 SYGVKD. V lost 2 bases and J 4 bases, leaving 8 bases between the germline ends. CDR3 length: 13 residues. For the CDR3, the DNA is TGTGCCATCAGTGAGCTAGAGGGAGAGACCCAGTACTTC. This codes for CAISELEGETQYF.

This clonotype has ten or more counts. This chain links TRBV7-8 with TRBJ2-2; weak D call: TRBD2 (5 bases). V was shortened by 3 bases and J by 4 bases, with 9 bases between the two germline ends. Per germline, CDR1 SGHVS and CDR2 FQNEAQ. CDR3 length equals 14 residues. CDR3 sequence reads: CASSFRTLTGELFF. CDR3 coding DNA: TGTGCCAGCAGCTTTCGGACTCTCACCGGGGAGCTGTTTTTT.

In the case of this clonotype: Just one base apart from a much larger clone, this may be a read error. The rearrangement links TRBV11-2 to TRBJ1-1; D perhaps matches TRBD1 (5 bases). CDR3 length equals 13 residues. Per the germline V gene, CDR1 is SGHAT and CDR2 is FQNNGV. Trimming took off 5 bases at V and 7 bases at J, with 14 bases between the two ends. The CDR3 sequence: CASSQTWGLEAFF. DNA for the CDR3: TGTGCCAGCAGCCAAACCTGGGGACTTGAAGCTTTCTTT.

The chain has TRBV24-1 and TRBJ2-3, with unresolved D. CDR3 length: 16 residues. Germline V gene lookup returns CDR1 KGHDR and CDR2 SFDVKD. Trimming pared 5 bases from V and 2 bases from J, leaving 16 bases between. The CDR3 DNA sequence: TGTGCCACCAGTGGGGCCGGCCATCCCTCCACAGATACGCAGTATTTT. Amino acid sequence: CATSGAGHPSTDTQYF.

J is TRBJ1-5 and V is TRBV4-1, with D perhaps matching TRBD1 (5 bases). Per germline, CDR1 MGHRA and CDR2 YSYEKL. The CDR3 is 15 amino acids. V lost 5 bases and J 11 bases, leaving 22 bases between the germline ends. CDR3 sequence (DNA): TGCGCCAGCAGCTCATATCGGGACGATGGAAGGGCCCAGCATTTT. The encoded protein is CASSSYRDDGRAQHF.

This clonotype was observed many times. The V call is TRBV4-1, the J call TRBJ2-3; D is ambiguous. Germline V gives CDR1 MGHRA, CDR2 YSYEKL. The V gene lost 3 bases and the J gene lost 4 bases, with 8 bases spanning the gap. The CDR3 loop spans 13 amino acids. CDR3: CASSHGGADTQYF. In nucleotides, the CDR3 is TGCGCCAGCAGCCACGGTGGAGCAGATACGCAGTATTTT.

The table lists this clonotype with many counts. The genes are TRBV6-2 or TRBV6-3 and TRBJ2-1; 8 bases are a match to TRBD1. CDR3 size: 15 residues. V shed 4 bases, J shed 2 bases, and the junction held 4 bases outside the gene matches. Germline CDR1 and CDR2: MNHEY and SVGEGT. The CDR3 protein is CASSFQGATYNEQFF. In DNA form, the CDR3 reads TGTGCCAGCAGTTTTCAGGGGGCCACCTACAATGAGCAGTTCTTC.

The table lists this clonotype with many counts. The V and J genes are TRBV6-1 and TRBJ2-5; the D gene could be TRBD1 or TRBD2 (5 bases each). The V end lost 4 bases, the J end lost 1 base, and 10 bases lay between the germline ends. The CDR3 has 14 amino acids. Germline CDR1 reads MNHNS; CDR2 reads SASEGT. The DNA for the CDR3 is TGTGCCAGCAGTGCCGGGACCACCCAAGAGACCCAGTACTTC. This encodes CASSAGTTQETQYF.

This clonotype appeared many times. This chain uses TRBV6-1 with TRBJ2-3; D uncertain. V lost 4 bases and J lost 5, with 7 bases in between. This CDR3 region has 12 residues. The germline V gene encodes CDR1 MNHNS and CDR2 SASEGT. The CDR3 is CASSAAGDTQYF. The CDR3 nucleotides read TGTGCCAGCAGTGCAGCCGGAGATACGCAGTATTTT.